This TCR beta chain was documented in a study of T cell responses to AZD1222 COVID-19 vaccine. Study outcomes and limitations: Without day 14 samples, only post-peak T cell repertoires were studied. Researchers report vaccine-associated CD4 TCRs spanning spike, with dominance at 160-218 and 743-854. Epitopes outside B.1.351 and B.1.1.7 mutated regions reportedly drew nearly half of spike TCRs. Recipients of AZD1222 seropositive at baseline numbered only 5 or 6.

TCRdb's table, derived via immunoSEQ multiplex PCR, lists solely in-frame clones and lacks some. This sample carries 80,000 or so clones, 70% to 90% of them seen once, and the ten largest clones take about 1.6%. A word on this clone: The antigen is not known.

The CDR3 is made up of 11 amino acids. Per germline, CDR1 MDHEN and CDR2 SYDVKM. V lost 6 bases, J lost 8 bases, and 10 bases lay in between. The chain recombines TRBV28 with TRBJ1-1; D is possibly TRBD1 (5 bases). The material was peripheral blood, obtained on day 0 of AZD1222 vaccination. The sequence was obtained from an adult in good health. In nucleotides, the CDR3 is TGTGCCAGCAGGGACACTCTCGAAGCTTTCTTT. Its translation: CASRDTLEAFF.